The next 15 T cell receptor beta chains were all read from a single sample in a study of blood T cell repertoires in COVID-19. Clones were sequenced by immunoSEQ multiplex PCR, and TCRdb holds only the in-frame ones, with some missing. The table includes 60,000 to 65,000 clones, approximately 80% detected once. The sequenced sample was peripheral blood. The receptor source for this set is a man in his fifties with COVID-19, enrolled during active disease.

The genes are TRBV28 and TRBJ2-7; 9 nucleotides align to TRBD2. The CDR3 sequence is 15 residues long. The junction had 8 bases not matched to a gene; V was cut back by 5 bases and J by 3 bases. Germline loops: CDR1 MDHEN, CDR2 SYDVKM. The CDR3 protein is CASSPVAGVYYEQYF. The CDR3 DNA is TGTGCCAGCAGTCCAGTAGCGGGAGTATACTACGAGCAGTACTTC. Full variable domain (outside the CDR3, taken from reference TRBV28 and TRBJ2-7): DVKVTQSSRYLVKRTGEKVFLECVQDMDHENMFWYRQDPGLGLRLIYFSYDVKMKEKGDIPEGYSVSREKKERFSLILESASTNQTSMYLCASSPVAGVYYEQYFGPGTRLTVT.

The chain recombines TRBV19 with TRBJ2-1; 15 bases are a match to TRBD2. CDR1 is LNHDA and CDR2 is SQIVND in the germline V gene (reference sequence). J lost 14 bases, V lost 1 base, and 0 bases had no gene match. The CDR3 is 13 residues long. CDR3 residues: CASSIGTSGREFF. CDR3 nucleotides: TGTGCCAGTAGTATAGGGACTAGCGGGAGGGAGTTCTTC.

The chain joins TRBV7-9 to TRBJ2-2; D perhaps matches TRBD1 (6 bases). Trimming stripped 5 bases from V and 0 bases from J, with 19 bases between. The germline gives CDR1 SEHNR, CDR2 FQNEAQ (reference sequence). The CDR3 is 18 amino acids. CDR3 coding DNA: TGTGCCAGCAGCCCAAGAGGGCAGGGGAAGGCGAACACCGGGGAGCTGTTTTTT. Amino acid sequence: CASSPRGQGKANTGELFF.

V and J are TRBV4-1 and TRBJ2-3, with a tentative D call TRBD2 (6 bases). This CDR3 is built from 16 residues. Deletions cut 3 bases from V and 4 bases from J, with 17 bases between. Germline assignment: CDR1 MGHRA and CDR2 YSYEKL. The CDR3 region has the DNA TGCGCCAGCAGCCACCTGGGTGGCGGGACCCCAGATACGCAGTATTTT. This codes for CASSHLGGGTPDTQYF.

The chain has TRBV9 and TRBJ2-3; 8 nucleotides match TRBD2. The CDR3 totals 15 residues. Germline values: CDR1 SGDLS, CDR2 YYNGEE. J lost 7 bases, V lost 2 bases, and 9 bases had no gene match. CDR3 amino acids: CASSVGSGSVNTQYF. For the CDR3, the DNA is TGTGCCAGCAGCGTTGGGAGCGGGAGTGTCAATACGCAGTATTTT.

This chain joins TRBV30 and TRBJ2-3, with TRBD1 matching 8 bases. The CDR3 runs 17 residues. The V gene's germline CDR1 is GTSNPN and CDR2 SVGIG (reference sequence). V lost 1 base, J lost 5 bases, and 14 bases stayed unmatched. In nucleotides, the CDR3 is TGTGCCTGGAGTGGAAAGAGGGCAGGGGGCGAGGAAGATACGCAGTATTTT. Its translation: CAWSGKRAGGEEDTQYF.

V usage is TRBV27 and J usage is TRBJ2-7, with D tentatively TRBD2 (5 bases). This CDR3 contains 15 residues. V lost 5 bases, J lost 3 bases, and 17 bases lay in between. CDR1 is MNHEY and CDR2 is SMNVEV in the germline V gene (reference sequence). CDR3 in amino acids: CASSLGLSGIYEQYF. The DNA of the CDR3 is TGTGCCAGCAGTCTCGGCTTGTCGGGGATCTACGAGCAGTACTTC.

This chain uses TRBV27 with TRBJ2-1; TRBD1 matches at 10 bases. This CDR3 has 16 amino acids. Unmatched junction bases numbered 12, after V lost 5 bases and J lost 8 bases. Germline CDR1 and CDR2: MNHEY and SMNVEV (reference sequence). DNA for the CDR3: TGTGCCAGCAGTCGATCCGGGACAGGGGCAGACTATGAGCAGTTCTTC. Translation gives CASSRSGTGADYEQFF.

V usage is TRBV2 and J usage is TRBJ2-3; weak D call: TRBD2 (6 bases). Germline V lookup: CDR1 SNHLY, CDR2 FYNNEI. The CDR3 extends over 14 amino acids. V lost 6 bases, J lost 2 bases, and 12 bases lay in between. Here the CDR3 DNA reads TGTGCCAGCAGGAAGGGAGGTACCACAGATACGCAGTATTTT. This translates into CASRKGGTTDTQYF.

The chain joins TRBV27 to TRBJ2-1; the D gene is possibly TRBD2 (6 bases). Per the germline V gene, CDR1 is MNHEY and CDR2 is SMNVEV (reference sequence). Trimming removed 6 bases from V and 5 bases from J, with 20 bases in between. The CDR3 is made up of 16 amino acids. CDR3 sequence reads: CASRSSGGTPNNEQFF. The CDR3 nucleotides read TGTGCCAGCAGGAGTAGCGGAGGTACCCCTAACAATGAGCAGTTCTTC.

The chain couples TRBV10-2 to TRBJ2-6, with TRBD1 matching 10 bases. Germline V gene data show CDR1 as WSHSY and CDR2 as SAAADI. This CDR3 is 17 amino acids long. Germline trimming cut 4 bases from V and 4 bases from J; bases unmatched to any gene: 7. The DNA for the CDR3 is TGCGCCAGCAGTGGTGACAGGGGGCGTTCGGGGGCCAACGTCCTGACTTTC. This codes for CASSGDRGRSGANVLTF.

The chain uses TRBV28 and TRBJ1-5; TRBD1 matches 8 bases. The CDR3 consists of 15 residues. Germline CDR1 is MDHEN and CDR2 is SYDVKM. Germline trimming cut 3 bases from V and 6 bases from J; bases unmatched to any gene: 7. The CDR3 DNA is TGTGCCAGCAGTTTTCCGTCACAGGGGGTTCAGCCCCAGCATTTT. This sequence encodes CASSFPSQGVQPQHF. Supplemented by reference TRBV28 and TRBJ1-5, the full variable domain reads DVKVTQSSRYLVKRTGEKVFLECVQDMDHENMFWYRQDPGLGLRLIYFSYDVKMKEKGDIPEGYSVSREKKERFSLILESASTNQTSMYLCASSFPSQGVQPQHFGDGTRLSIL.

The V call is TRBV19, the J call TRBJ2-7; 7 positions agree with TRBD1. With V trimmed by 5 bases and J by 6 bases, 7 bases remained unmatched. Germline V lookup: CDR1 LNHDA, CDR2 SQIVND (reference sequence). This CDR3 spans 13 amino acids. The CDR3 region has the DNA TGTGCCAGTAGTCGGACAGGTCAAGCCGAGCAGTACTTC. Translating gives CASSRTGQAEQYF.

The chain recombines TRBV6-2 or TRBV6-3 with TRBJ1-6; D unresolved. The CDR3 spans 15 residues. Germline CDR1 and CDR2: MNHEY and SVGEGT. Trimming cost V 5 bases and J 7 bases, with 15 bases left between them. The CDR3 DNA follows: TGTGCCAGCAGTCCAAAGGACGGACTGAATTCACCCCTCCACTTT. Protein: CASSPKDGLNSPLHF.

This rearrangement joins TRBV5-5 to TRBJ1-4, with D perhaps matching TRBD1 (5 bases). The V gene lost 7 bases and the J gene lost 8 bases, with 21 bases spanning the gap. Germline V gene data show CDR1 as SGHKS and CDR2 as YYEKEE (reference sequence). CDR3 length: 15 residues. The CDR3 sequence: CASSIFRERPEKLFF. CDR3 in DNA: TGTGCCAGCTCAATCTTCAGGGAAAGACCGGAAAAACTGTTTTTT.